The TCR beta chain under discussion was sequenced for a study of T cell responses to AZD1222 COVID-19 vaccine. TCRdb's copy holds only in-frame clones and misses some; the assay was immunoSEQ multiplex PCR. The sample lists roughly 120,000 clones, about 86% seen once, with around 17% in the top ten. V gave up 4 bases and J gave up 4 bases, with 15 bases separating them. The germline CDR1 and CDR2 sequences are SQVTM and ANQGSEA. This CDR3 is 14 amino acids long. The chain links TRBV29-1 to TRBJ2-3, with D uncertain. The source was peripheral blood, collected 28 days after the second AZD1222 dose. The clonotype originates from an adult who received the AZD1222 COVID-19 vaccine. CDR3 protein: CSVVVGYPADTQYF. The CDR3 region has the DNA TGCAGCGTTGTCGTCGGTTACCCGGCAGATACGCAGTATTTT.